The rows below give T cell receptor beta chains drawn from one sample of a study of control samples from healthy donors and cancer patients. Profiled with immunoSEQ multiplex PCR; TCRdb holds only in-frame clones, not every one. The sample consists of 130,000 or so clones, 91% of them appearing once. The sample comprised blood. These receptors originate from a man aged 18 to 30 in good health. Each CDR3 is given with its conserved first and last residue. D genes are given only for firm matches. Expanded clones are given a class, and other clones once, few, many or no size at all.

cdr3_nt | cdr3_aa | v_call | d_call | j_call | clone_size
TGTGCCAGCAGCCCTACCGGGACAGGGCTGTTTAGGACGAAGGGCTACACCTTC | CASSPTGTGLFRTKGYTF | TRBV7-9 | TRBD1 | TRBJ1-2 | -
TGTGCCAGCAGTCGCCTCGGACTAGCGGAGAACTCCTACGAGCAGTACTTC | CASSRLGLAENSYEQYF | TRBV2 | TRBD2 | TRBJ2-7 | -
TGCGCCAGCAGCTTGGGCGGGGGCGGGGCAGATACGCAGTATTTT | CASSLGGGGADTQYF | TRBV5-1 | - | TRBJ2-3 | few
TGTGCCAGCAGCTTAGATACTGAAGCTTTCTTT | CASSLDTEAFF | TRBV7-9 | - | TRBJ1-1 | -
TGTGCCAGCAGCTTGGGCTTGAGAGGTCGGGAAAAACTGTTTTTT | CASSLGLRGREKLFF | TRBV5-8 | - | TRBJ1-4 | -
TGTGCCAGCAGTTTTCTGGCAGCAACTAATGAAAAACTGTTTTTT | CASSFLAATNEKLFF | TRBV28 | - | TRBJ1-4 | once
TGTGCCAGCTCACCAAATCCGGGACAGCCTAGCAATCAGCCCCAGCATTTT | CASSPNPGQPSNQPQHF | TRBV18 | TRBD1 | TRBJ1-5 | few
TGTGCCAGCACGGGCGGCGGTCCCTACGAGCAGTACTTC | CASTGGGPYEQYF | TRBV6-5 | - | TRBJ2-7 | -
TGCGCCAGCAGCTTGAACGAGGGAGTTAAGTATGGCTACACCTTC | CASSLNEGVKYGYTF | TRBV5-1 | - | TRBJ1-2 | -
TGTGCCCTGAGCTCCCGGGCTGGCTCGGAAGATACGCAGTATTTT | CALSSRAGSEDTQYF | TRBV5-4 | - | TRBJ2-3 | -
TGTGCCAGCAGCTCTAGGACAGAGCGGGAGACCCAGTACTTC | CASSSRTERETQYF | TRBV5-4 | - | TRBJ2-5 | -
TGTGCCAGCAGTTACGGGGGGAATCAGCCCCAGCATTTT | CASSYGGNQPQHF | TRBV6-5 | - | TRBJ1-5 | -
TGTGCCAGTAGTATAGCAGGCCCCGAGACCCAGTACTTC | CASSIAGPETQYF | TRBV19 | - | TRBJ2-5 | -
TGTGCCAGCAGTAACCTCCTGGACAGTTACACTGAAGCTTTCTTT | CASSNLLDSYTEAFF | TRBV25-1 | - | TRBJ1-1 | once
TGTGCCAGCAGCTTAATAGCGGGGGGTAATGAGCAGTTCTTC | CASSLIAGGNEQFF | TRBV7-9 | TRBD2 | TRBJ2-1 | -
TGTGCCAGCAGCCCAAGACAGGGTGCTGAAGCTTTCTTT | CASSPRQGAEAFF | TRBV7-9 | TRBD1 | TRBJ1-1 | once
TGCGCCAGCAGCCAAGAAGCCGCAGATACGCAGTATTTT | CASSQEAADTQYF | TRBV4-1 | - | TRBJ2-3 | -
TGTGCCAGCAGCTTAACGGCAGGAAGTTTTTATGGCTACACCTTC | CASSLTAGSFYGYTF | TRBV7-8 | - | TRBJ1-2 | -
TGTGCCAGTAGTGCGAGGGCAGGGGACCGCTCTGGGGCCAACGTCCTGACTTTC | CASSARAGDRSGANVLTF | TRBV19 | - | TRBJ2-6 | -
TGCAGCGTTGTGCAGGGCCAAGAGACCCAGTACTTC | CSVVQGQETQYF | TRBV29-1 | - | TRBJ2-5 | -
TGTGCCAGCAGTGTCTTTCGGACAGGAACTAATGAAAAACTGTTTTTT | CASSVFRTGTNEKLFF | TRBV2 | TRBD1 | TRBJ1-4 | -
TGTGCCAGCAGTTACCGTGGCGATTTCTATGGCTACACCTTC | CASSYRGDFYGYTF | TRBV6-2/TRBV6-3 | - | TRBJ1-2 | -
TGTGCCAGCAGCGAAGGGACTATCTACAATGAGCAGTTCTTC | CASSEGTIYNEQFF | TRBV9 | TRBD2 | TRBJ2-1 | -
TGTGCCAGCAGCACCGCGACAGGGGGAGGCTACACCTTC | CASSTATGGGYTF | TRBV5-6 | TRBD1 | TRBJ1-2 | -
TGTGCCAGCAGGGAGGACTTTAACACCGGGGAGCTGTTTTTT | CASREDFNTGELFF | TRBV6-6 | - | TRBJ2-2 | -
TGCGCCAGCAGTTTAGGGGTGGAGCAGCCCCAGCATTTT | CASSLGVEQPQHF | TRBV5-1 | - | TRBJ1-5 | -
TGCGCCAGCAGCTTGGCGACAGGGCGGGGCGAGCAGTACTTC | CASSLATGRGEQYF | TRBV5-1 | - | TRBJ2-7 | -
TGCGCCAGCAGCCTCCAGGGAGCCTATAGCAATCAGCCCCAGCATTTT | CASSLQGAYSNQPQHF | TRBV4-1 | - | TRBJ1-5 | once
TGTGCCAGCAGCTTAGAAGCGGGACAGGGCCCCATGAGGACTGAAGCTTTCTTT | CASSLEAGQGPMRTEAFF | TRBV7-2 | TRBD1 | TRBJ1-1 | -
TGTGCCATCAGTGAAAGAAACTCTAAGGACGAGCAGTACTTC | CAISERNSKDEQYF | TRBV10-3 | - | TRBJ2-7 | few
TGTGCCAGCAGCCTCGGTCTGGATTCACCCCTCCACTTT | CASSLGLDSPLHF | TRBV6-5 | - | TRBJ1-6 | once
TGTGCCAGCAGTAAAATTGAGGGAAGCGGGGAGACCCAGTACTTC | CASSKIEGSGETQYF | TRBV25-1 | - | TRBJ2-5 | -
TGCGCCAGCAGCCCCTCGGGACAGGGGCCTTACACAGATACGCAGTATTTT | CASSPSGQGPYTDTQYF | TRBV5-1 | TRBD1 | TRBJ2-3 | -
TGTGCCAGCAGCTTTGGACTAGCGGGTTCTCAAGAGACCCAGTACTTC | CASSFGLAGSQETQYF | TRBV7-8 | TRBD2 | TRBJ2-5 | -
TGTGCCAGCAGCCTAAGACACGCCGCAAATGAAAAACTGTTTTTT | CASSLRHAANEKLFF | TRBV3-1/TRBV3-2 | - | TRBJ1-4 | -
TGTGCCTGGAGTGTACTTTCAGGGGTCAACGCTTTCTTT | CAWSVLSGVNAFF | TRBV30 | - | TRBJ1-1 | -
TGTGCCAGCAGTCTTGAGGAGACCCAGTACTTC | CASSLEETQYF | TRBV27 | - | TRBJ2-5 | few
TGTGCCAGCAGCCATGGTTACGAGCAGTACTTC | CASSHGYEQYF | TRBV14 | - | TRBJ2-7 | -
TGTGCCAGCAGTGAAGGAACACTGACAGCCACCTTC | CASSEGTLTATF | TRBV7-9 | - | TRBJ1-2 | -
TGTGCCAGCAGCTTAGAGGCCGGGGGCGGGAAAAACATTCAGTACTTC | CASSLEAGGGKNIQYF | TRBV11-2 | - | TRBJ2-4 | -
TGTGCCAGTAGTCATATATTGGGGGTTGACAGGGACAACACCGGGGAGCTGTTTTTT | CASSHILGVDRDNTGELFF | TRBV19 | TRBD1 | TRBJ2-2 | -
TGTGCCACCAGAACAATTAGCAATCAGCCCCAGCATTTT | CATRTISNQPQHF | TRBV6-6 | - | TRBJ1-5 | -
TGTGCCTGGAGTGGGGGAGGGGGCAATAATGGCTACACCTTC | CAWSGGGGNNGYTF | TRBV30 | TRBD1 | TRBJ1-2 | -
TGTGCCAGCAACGAGCAGCTCAGTTCACCCCTCCACTTT | CASNEQLSSPLHF | TRBV28 | - | TRBJ1-6 | -
TGCGCCAGCAGCTTGGTGGGGACGAACACCGGGGAGCTGTTTTTT | CASSLVGTNTGELFF | TRBV5-1 | - | TRBJ2-2 | -
TGTGCCACCAGCAGAGATGACAGGGAAATAGCACCCCTCCACTTT | CATSRDDREIAPLHF | TRBV15 | TRBD1 | TRBJ1-6 | -